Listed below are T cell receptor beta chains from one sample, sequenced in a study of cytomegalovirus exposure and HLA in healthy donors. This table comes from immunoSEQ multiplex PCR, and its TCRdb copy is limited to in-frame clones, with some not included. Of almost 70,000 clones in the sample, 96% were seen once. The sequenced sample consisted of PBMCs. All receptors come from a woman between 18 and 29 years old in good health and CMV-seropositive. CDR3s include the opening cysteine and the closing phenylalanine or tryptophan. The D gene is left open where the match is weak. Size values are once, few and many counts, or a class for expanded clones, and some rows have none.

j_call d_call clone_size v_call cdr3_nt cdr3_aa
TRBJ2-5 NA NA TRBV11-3 TGTGCCAGCAGCGCAGGGTGGGAGACCCAGTACTTC CASSAGWETQYF
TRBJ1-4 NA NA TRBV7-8 TGTGCCAGCAAACGCCGGGGGGACACGGTTGAAAAACTGTTTTTT CASKRRGDTVEKLFF
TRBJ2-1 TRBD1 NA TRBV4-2 TGTGCCAGCAGCCAAGATTCCCCTAAAATCCGGGACAGGGGTTTGTACAATGAGCAGTTCTTC CASSQDSPKIRDRGLYNEQFF
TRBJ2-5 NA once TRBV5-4 TGTGCCAGCAGCTTGGCCGGGTCAACGGAGACCCAGTACTTC CASSLAGSTETQYF
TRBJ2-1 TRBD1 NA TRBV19 TGTGCCAGTAGTATAGTGAACAGGGGGCACGATGAGCAGTTCTTC CASSIVNRGHDEQFF
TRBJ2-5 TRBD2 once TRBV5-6 TGTGCCAGCAGCTCTATTAGCGGGAGGGAGACCCAGTACTTC CASSSISGRETQYF
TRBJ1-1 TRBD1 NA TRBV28 TGTGCCAGCAGTGATGCAACAGGGGGCACTGAAGCTTTCTTT CASSDATGGTEAFF
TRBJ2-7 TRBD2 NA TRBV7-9 TGTGCCAGCAGCTTAAGCGGGACCTACGAGCAGTACTTC CASSLSGTYEQYF
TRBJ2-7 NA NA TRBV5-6 TGTGCCAGCAGCTTGGGCCAGGGGGGAAGGGAGCAGTACTTC CASSLGQGGREQYF
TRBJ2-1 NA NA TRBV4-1 TGCGCCAGCCGAATGGAGGACTCGTCCTCCTACAATGAGCAGTTCTTC CASRMEDSSSYNEQFF
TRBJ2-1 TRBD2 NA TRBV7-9 TGTGCCAGCAGCTTAGGTTTACAGGCTAGCGGGAGATGGATGGATGAGCAGTTCTTC CASSLGLQASGRWMDEQFF
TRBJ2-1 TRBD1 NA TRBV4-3 TGCGCCAGCAGCCAAGGCAAGACAGGGCGCAATGAGCAGTTCTTC CASSQGKTGRNEQFF
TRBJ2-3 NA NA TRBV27 TGTGCCAGCAGTTTCCCCGCGGGGGATACGCAGTATTTT CASSFPAGDTQYF
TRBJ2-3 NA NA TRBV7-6 TGTGCCAGCAGCCTAGGGGCAGGGTCGAGAGATACGCAGTATTTT CASSLGAGSRDTQYF
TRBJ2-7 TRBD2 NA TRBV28 TGTGCCAGCAGTTTTGACTATAGCGGGTTCTCCTACGAGCAGTACTTC CASSFDYSGFSYEQYF
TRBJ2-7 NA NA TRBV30 TGTGCCTGGAGTGCCCATGGACTGACCTCCTACGAGCAGTACTTC CAWSAHGLTSYEQYF
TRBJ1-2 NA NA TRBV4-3 TGCGCCAGCAGCCTCGAACCCATGACAGGTTTGGATGGCTACACCTTC CASSLEPMTGLDGYTF
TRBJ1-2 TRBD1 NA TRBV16 TGTGCCAGCAGCCAACGGTCGACAGGGCCCTATGGCTACACCTTC CASSQRSTGPYGYTF
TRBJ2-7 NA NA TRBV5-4 TGTGCCAGCAGCCGGAGAGAGGGGGACGAGCAGTACTTC CASSRREGDEQYF
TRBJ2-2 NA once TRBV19 TGTGCCAGTAGTTCAGGGGCGGGCACCGGGGAGCTGTTTTTT CASSSGAGTGELFF
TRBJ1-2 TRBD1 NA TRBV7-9 TGTGCCAGCAGCTTAGGTGGGACAGGGGATGGCTACACCTTC CASSLGGTGDGYTF
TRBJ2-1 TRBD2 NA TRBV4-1 TGCGCCAGCAGCCATCCGGGACTAGCGGGAGGGCCCTGGTACAATGAGCAGTTCTTC CASSHPGLAGGPWYNEQFF
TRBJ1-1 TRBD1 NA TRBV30 TGTGCCTGGACTCCCCCCGACAGGGGAAGGGAAGCTTTCTTT CAWTPPDRGREAFF
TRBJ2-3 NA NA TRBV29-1 TGCAGCGCAGAACGGGGTACAGGCACAGATACGCAGTATTTT CSAERGTGTDTQYF
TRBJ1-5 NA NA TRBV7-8 TGTGCCAGCAGCTCCGCCAGGACTTATAGCAATCAGCCCCAGCATTTT CASSSARTYSNQPQHF